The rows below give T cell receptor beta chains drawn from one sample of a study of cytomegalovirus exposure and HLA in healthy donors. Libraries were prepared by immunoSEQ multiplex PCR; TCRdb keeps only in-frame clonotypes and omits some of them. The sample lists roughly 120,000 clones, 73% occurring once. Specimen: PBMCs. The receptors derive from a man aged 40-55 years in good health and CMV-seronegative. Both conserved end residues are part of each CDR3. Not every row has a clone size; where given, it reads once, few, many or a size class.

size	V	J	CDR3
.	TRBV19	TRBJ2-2	CATTVLAGGPGTGELFF
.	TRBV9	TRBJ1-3	CASSVERIREPGNTIYF
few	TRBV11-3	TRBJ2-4	CASSLGSGNIQYF
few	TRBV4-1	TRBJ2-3	CASSQYLGAADTQYF
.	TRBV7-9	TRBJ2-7	CASSLVPASGDYDEQYF
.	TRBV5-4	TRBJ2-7	CASSGGQAAYEQYF
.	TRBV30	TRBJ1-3	CAWEGGFGNTIYF
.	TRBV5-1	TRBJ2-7	CASSLAASGGYEQYF
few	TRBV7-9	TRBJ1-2	CASSQTELVYGYTF
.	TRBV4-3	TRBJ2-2	CASSQNRWTGELFF
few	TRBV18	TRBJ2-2	CASSLQRSGTGELFF
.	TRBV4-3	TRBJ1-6	CASSQDELSSYNSPLHF
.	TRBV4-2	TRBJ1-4	CASSLDRGDEKLFF
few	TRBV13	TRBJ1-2	CASSPFSRTTYGYTF
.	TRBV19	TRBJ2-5	CASSINSRQETQYF
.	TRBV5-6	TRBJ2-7	CASSGGTSYEQYF
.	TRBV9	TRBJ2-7	CASSSTGTVYYEQYF
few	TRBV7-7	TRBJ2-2	CASSPDRANTGELFF
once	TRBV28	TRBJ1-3	CASSFRGPRGTIYF
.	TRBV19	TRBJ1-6	CASTDRGQGFYSPLHF
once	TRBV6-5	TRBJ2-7	CASSYNLVQGLGEQYF
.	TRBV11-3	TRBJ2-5	CASSGLTGETQYF
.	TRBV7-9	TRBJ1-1	CASSFLTGIMNTEAFF
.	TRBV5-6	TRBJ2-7	CASSRDSRSYEQYF
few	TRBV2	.	CASSPGGQGVDEQYF
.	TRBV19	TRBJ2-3	CASSSLSAQYF
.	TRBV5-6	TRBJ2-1	CASSFGAGGIYEQFF
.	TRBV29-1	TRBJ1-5	CSVEATGTNQPQHF
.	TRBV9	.	CASSVELGDYEQYF
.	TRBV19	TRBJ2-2	CASSETSLAGELFF
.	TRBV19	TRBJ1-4	CASSEEKLFF
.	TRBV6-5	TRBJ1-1	CAVQVSTSTEAFF
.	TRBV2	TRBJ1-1	CASSELVRDTEAFF
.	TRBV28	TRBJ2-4	CASSPSRGAQAKNIQYF
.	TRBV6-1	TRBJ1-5	CASSEGSQKNQPQHF
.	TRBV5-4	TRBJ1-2	CASSLGSTGVYGYTF
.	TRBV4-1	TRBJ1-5	CASSQRWQGGNQPQHF
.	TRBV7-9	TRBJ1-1	CASSLRGQRGDTEAFF
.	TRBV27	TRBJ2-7	CASSWRTSGGPTYEQYF
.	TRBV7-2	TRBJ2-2	CASSSTSGHGELFF
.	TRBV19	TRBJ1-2	CASSIASSTGAYGYTF